The rows below give T cell receptor beta chains drawn from one sample of a study of siplizumab effects on memory and regulatory T cells. Clones were sequenced by immunoSEQ multiplex PCR, and TCRdb holds only the in-frame ones, with some missing. The data hold some 100,000 clones, with approximately 94% observed a single time. Sequenced sample: non-Treg CD4+ T cells sorted from blood. Receptor source: a human donor in good health. CDR3s include the opening cysteine and the closing phenylalanine or tryptophan. Fields, in order: V gene, D gene, J gene, clone size, CDR3 protein, CDR3 DNA. The D gene is left open where the match is weak. Part of the rows lack a size; the others show once, few, many or a class for expanded clones.

TRBV7-9,-,TRBJ2-3,-,CASSLGGDSVTQYF,TGTGCCAGCAGCTTAGGGGGGGACTCAGTTACGCAGTATTTT
TRBV9,-,TRBJ2-3,-,CASSEGGDTQYF,TGTGCCAGCAGCGAGGGTGGAGATACGCAGTATTTT
TRBV18,-,TRBJ2-2,-,CASSPGSRRNTGELFF,TGTGCCAGCTCACCTGGGTCCCGGAGGAACACCGGGGAGCTGTTTTTT
TRBV6-5,-,TRBJ1-6,-,CASSRFPLDSPLHF,TGTGCCAGCAGTCGTTTTCCCTTAGATTCACCCCTCCACTTT
TRBV5-1,TRBD1,TRBJ2-1,-,CASSLGQGSYNEQFF,TGCGCCAGCAGCTTGGGACAGGGATCCTACAATGAGCAGTTCTTC
TRBV19,-,TRBJ2-2,-,CASSMTGNTGELFF,TGTGCCAGTAGTATGACCGGGAACACCGGGGAGCTGTTTTTT
TRBV27,TRBD1,TRBJ2-5,-,CASSSPHRGLEETQYF,TGTGCCAGCAGCTCCCCCCACAGGGGGCTGGAGGAGACCCAGTACTTC
TRBV19,TRBD1,TRBJ1-5,-,CASRDRGRQPQHF,TGTGCCAGTAGGGACAGGGGGCGTCAGCCCCAGCATTTT
TRBV9,-,TRBJ2-3,-,CASSPSQAYAIDTQYF,TGTGCCAGCAGCCCATCCCAGGCGTATGCTATTGATACGCAGTATTTT
TRBV2,-,TRBJ2-5,-,CASRRQQETQYF,TGTGCCAGCAGACGACAGCAAGAGACCCAGTACTTC
TRBV9,-,TRBJ1-1,-,CASSVKIEGTEAFF,TGTGCCAGCAGCGTAAAAATCGAGGGAACTGAAGCTTTCTTT
TRBV29-1,TRBD2,TRBJ2-7,-,CSVGGGSSYEQYF,TGCAGCGTTGGCGGCGGGAGCTCCTACGAGCAGTACTTC
TRBV19,TRBD1,TRBJ2-3,-,CASSTGQGALGTDTQYF,TGTGCCAGTAGTACCGGACAGGGGGCGTTAGGCACAGATACGCAGTATTTT
TRBV5-8,TRBD1,TRBJ2-7,-,CASSSALQNRGKYF,TGTGCCAGCAGCTCAGCTCTGCAAAACAGGGGGAAGTACTTC
TRBV6-5,-,TRBJ2-7,-,CASSYGGTLSYEQYF,TGTGCCAGCAGTTACGGAGGGACCCTCTCCTACGAGCAGTACTTC
TRBV28,-,TRBJ1-4,-,CASRLDGSGGEKLFF,TGTGCCAGCAGGTTGGACGGGAGCGGGGGGGAAAAACTGTTTTTT
TRBV5-1,TRBD1,TRBJ1-5,few,CASSPRTGADQPQHF,TGCGCCAGCAGCCCCAGGACAGGTGCAGATCAGCCCCAGCATTTT
TRBV6-1,TRBD2,TRBJ2-2,-,CASSDCPGLAGVIGELFF,TGTGCCAGCAGTGACTGTCCGGGACTAGCGGGAGTAATCGGGGAGCTGTTTTTT
TRBV6-1,-,TRBJ2-2,-,CASTSYTGELFF,TGTGCCAGCACTAGCTACACCGGGGAGCTGTTTTTT
TRBV28,TRBD1,TRBJ1-5,-,CASTSGQLNQPQHF,TGTGCCAGCACCTCGGGACAGCTCAATCAGCCCCAGCATTTT
TRBV2,-,TRBJ1-1,-,CASSSTGRAFF,TGTGCCAGCTCCTCGACAGGTCGGGCTTTCTTT
TRBV5-1,TRBD2,TRBJ2-5,-,CASSLAGGPGETQYF,TGCGCCAGCAGCTTGGCGGGAGGGCCGGGTGAGACCCAGTACTTC
TRBV5-1,TRBD1,TRBJ2-7,-,CASSLPLRQGIEVLSYEQYF,TGCGCCAGCAGCTTGCCCCTTAGACAGGGGATAGAGGTCCTTTCATACGAGCAGTACTTC
TRBV2,-,TRBJ1-5,-,CASSEATGGQPQHF,TGTGCCAGCAGTGAAGCGACAGGAGGTCAGCCCCAGCATTTT
TRBV29-1,TRBD1,TRBJ1-1,-,CSVGAMGQDTEAFF,TGCAGCGTCGGGGCTATGGGACAGGACACTGAAGCTTTCTTT
TRBV5-1,-,TRBJ2-7,-,CASSLSPAGGSYEQYF,TGCGCCAGCAGCTTGAGTCCTGCGGGCGGTTCCTACGAGCAGTACTTC
TRBV27,-,TRBJ2-7,-,CASALQGIYEQYF,TGTGCCAGCGCTTTACAGGGTATCTACGAGCAGTACTTC
TRBV6-6,-,TRBJ2-7,once,CASTQGPASSYEQYF,TGTGCCAGCACCCAAGGCCCAGCGAGCTCCTACGAGCAGTACTTC
TRBV5-1,TRBD2,TRBJ2-1,-,CASSLALGGRAVNEQFF,TGCGCCAGCAGCTTGGCCTTAGGCGGGAGGGCCGTCAATGAGCAGTTCTTC
TRBV6-5,-,TRBJ2-5,-,CASSASGTSQETQYF,TGTGCCAGCAGTGCATCCGGGACATCACAAGAGACCCAGTACTTC
TRBV6-1,TRBD2,TRBJ2-1,-,CASSRLAGGNNEQFF,TGTGCCAGCAGTCGACTAGCGGGAGGGAACAATGAGCAGTTCTTC
TRBV18,-,TRBJ2-7,once,CASSPMTSSYEQYF,TGTGCCAGCTCACCAATGACCAGCTCCTACGAGCAGTACTTC
TRBV5-6,-,TRBJ2-5,-,CASSLLGVQSQETQYF,TGTGCCAGCAGCTTGTTGGGGGTGCAGTCCCAAGAGACCCAGTACTTC
TRBV7-9,-,TRBJ2-1,-,CASSSPPEQFF,TGTGCCAGCAGCTCGCCCCCGGAGCAGTTCTTC
TRBV6-1,TRBD2,TRBJ2-7,-,CASTTSGRAEQYF,TGTGCCAGCACGACTAGCGGGAGGGCCGAGCAGTACTTC
TRBV7-7,TRBD2,TRBJ2-5,-,CASSLLLAGQETQYF,TGTGCTAGCAGCTTATTACTAGCGGGTCAAGAGACCCAGTACTTC
TRBV6-5,TRBD1,TRBJ1-2,-,CASSYPGQGVYGYTF,TGTGCCAGCAGTTACCCGGGACAGGGAGTCTATGGCTACACCTTC
TRBV9,-,TRBJ2-1,-,CASSVGSGANEQFF,TGTGCCAGCAGCGTAGGGTCGGGAGCCAATGAGCAGTTCTTC
TRBV7-3,TRBD1,TRBJ1-1,-,CASSLQGARVIPEAFF,TGTGCCAGCAGTCTACAGGGGGCGCGAGTAATCCCTGAAGCTTTCTTT
TRBV7-9,-,TRBJ2-3,-,CASSLGGGGDTQYF,TGTGCCAGCAGCTTAGGGGGAGGCGGAGATACGCAGTATTTT
TRBV9,TRBD2,TRBJ2-7,-,CASSLWPTSGSGEQYF,TGTGCCAGCAGCTTGTGGCCGACTAGCGGGAGTGGAGAGCAGTACTTC
TRBV5-1,TRBD1,TRBJ1-3,-,CASSLVGTGGRGNTIYF,TGCGCCAGCAGCTTGGTCGGGACAGGGGGCCGTGGAAACACCATATATTTT
TRBV2,-,TRBJ2-1,-,CASRPDYNEQFF,TGTGCCAGCAGACCCGACTACAATGAGCAGTTCTTC
TRBV5-1,TRBD2,TRBJ2-1,-,CASSREGHDNEQFF,TGCGCCAGCAGCAGGGAGGGGCACGACAATGAGCAGTTCTTC
TRBV29-1,-,TRBJ1-1,-,CSVEIGGGTEAFF,TGCAGCGTGGAAATAGGGGGGGGGACTGAAGCTTTCTTT
TRBV2,TRBD1,TRBJ1-6,-,CASSADRGRSPLHF,TGTGCCAGCAGTGCGGACAGGGGGCGGTCACCCCTCCACTTT
TRBV11-2,-,TRBJ2-5,-,CASSARGQYF,TGTGCCAGCAGCGCCAGGGGCCAGTACTTC
TRBV15,TRBD2,TRBJ2-1,-,CATSRDLAGVKYFEQFF,TGTGCCACCAGCAGAGATTTAGCGGGAGTTAAGTATTTTGAGCAGTTCTTC
TRBV4-1,-,TRBJ1-2,-,CASSQPGRGGNYGYTF,TGCGCCAGCAGCCAACCAGGGAGGGGAGGGAACTATGGCTACACCTTC
TRBV7-2,-,TRBJ1-5,-,CASSLGLHDVPQHF,TGTGCCAGCAGCTTAGGACTTCACGATGTGCCCCAGCATTTT